Listed below are T cell receptor beta chains from one sample, sequenced in a study of cytomegalovirus exposure and HLA in healthy donors. Here immunoSEQ multiplex PCR was the method, and the copy in TCRdb shows in-frame clones only, minus some. The repertoire holds about 160,000 clones, 70% to 90% seen once, with about 2.2% in the top ten. Material for sequencing was PBMCs. These receptors were collected from a woman aged 18 to 35 in good health and CMV-seronegative. Each CDR3 is given with its conserved first and last residue. A D gene is named only where the DNA matches it firmly. Clone size is stated in some rows and not others, as once, few, many or a class when expanded.

j_call: TRBJ1-1; clone_size: NA; d_call: NA; v_call: TRBV5-1; cdr3_length: 16; cdr3_aa: CASSLTQGTVHTEAFF; cdr3_nt: TGCGCCAGCAGCTTGACACAGGGAACCGTACACACTGAAGCTTTCTTT
j_call: TRBJ1-2; clone_size: few; d_call: TRBD1; v_call: TRBV6-6; cdr3_length: 15; cdr3_aa: CASSPGQGAIIGYTF; cdr3_nt: TGTGCCAGCAGTCCAGGACAGGGGGCGATAATTGGCTACACCTTC
j_call: TRBJ2-3; clone_size: NA; d_call: NA; v_call: TRBV5-1; cdr3_length: 17; cdr3_aa: CASSLGSVWGGTDTQYF; cdr3_nt: TGCGCCAGCAGCTTGGGCTCAGTCTGGGGGGGCACAGATACGCAGTATTTT
j_call: TRBJ1-2; clone_size: NA; d_call: NA; v_call: TRBV5-1; cdr3_length: 14; cdr3_aa: CASSFEQGLYGYTF; cdr3_nt: TGCGCCAGCAGCTTTGAGCAGGGCCTCTATGGCTACACCTTC
j_call: TRBJ2-6; clone_size: NA; d_call: NA; v_call: TRBV18; cdr3_length: 19; cdr3_aa: CASSPSSGQGGSGANVLTF; cdr3_nt: TGTGCCAGCTCACCATCGTCGGGGCAGGGAGGCTCTGGGGCCAACGTCCTGACTTTC
j_call: TRBJ2-5; clone_size: NA; d_call: TRBD1; v_call: TRBV5-1; cdr3_length: 14; cdr3_aa: CASSLGTGEETQYF; cdr3_nt: TGCGCCAGCAGCTTGGGGACAGGGGAAGAGACCCAGTACTTC
j_call: TRBJ2-5; clone_size: NA; d_call: NA; v_call: TRBV18; cdr3_length: 19; cdr3_aa: CASSPYYARTGTVGETQYF; cdr3_nt: TGTGCCAGCTCACCATACTACGCCCGCACCGGGACTGTGGGAGAGACCCAGTACTTC
j_call: TRBJ1-5; clone_size: NA; d_call: NA; v_call: TRBV5-1; cdr3_length: 14; cdr3_aa: CASSLEYSNQPQHF; cdr3_nt: TGCGCCAGCAGCTTAGAGTATAGCAATCAGCCCCAGCATTTT
j_call: TRBJ1-2; clone_size: NA; d_call: NA; v_call: TRBV7-9; cdr3_length: 12; cdr3_aa: CASSLAEGGYTF; cdr3_nt: TGTGCCAGCAGCTTAGCAGAGGGCGGCTACACCTTC
j_call: TRBJ2-5; clone_size: NA; d_call: NA; v_call: TRBV9; cdr3_length: 16; cdr3_aa: CASSSTQTGTGETQYF; cdr3_nt: TGTGCCAGCAGCTCCACCCAGACAGGCACCGGGGAGACCCAGTACTTC
j_call: TRBJ2-7; clone_size: NA; d_call: NA; v_call: TRBV10-3; cdr3_length: 11; cdr3_aa: CAISDRNEQYF; cdr3_nt: TGTGCCATCAGTGACAGGAACGAGCAGTACTTC
j_call: TRBJ1-2; clone_size: few; d_call: NA; v_call: TRBV19; cdr3_length: 13; cdr3_aa: CATYNPGGNGYTF; cdr3_nt: TGTGCCACCTACAACCCGGGGGGGAATGGCTACACCTTC
j_call: TRBJ1-5; clone_size: few; d_call: NA; v_call: TRBV27; cdr3_length: 13; cdr3_aa: CASSPSWAQPQHF; cdr3_nt: TGTGCCAGCAGTCCGTCTTGGGCACAGCCCCAGCATTTT
j_call: TRBJ2-4; clone_size: NA; d_call: TRBD1; v_call: TRBV15; cdr3_length: 16; cdr3_aa: CATSRDRDRGERIQYF; cdr3_nt: TGTGCCACCAGCAGAGATCGGGACAGGGGGGAGCGCATTCAGTACTTC
j_call: TRBJ2-2; clone_size: NA; d_call: TRBD2; v_call: TRBV5-4; cdr3_length: 15; cdr3_aa: CASRQRERNTGELFF; cdr3_nt: TGTGCCAGCAGACAGCGGGAGAGGAATACCGGGGAGCTGTTTTTT
j_call: TRBJ1-1; clone_size: NA; d_call: NA; v_call: TRBV6-5; cdr3_length: 16; cdr3_aa: CASSYLHRTTNTEAFF; cdr3_nt: TGTGCCAGCAGTTACCTCCACAGGACAACGAACACTGAAGCTTTCTTT
j_call: TRBJ2-2; clone_size: NA; d_call: NA; v_call: TRBV5-6; cdr3_length: 16; cdr3_aa: CASSLGTLAGTGELFF; cdr3_nt: TGTGCCAGCAGCTTGGGGACTTTGGCGGGCACCGGGGAGCTGTTTTTT
j_call: TRBJ1-2; clone_size: NA; d_call: TRBD1; v_call: TRBV28; cdr3_length: 15; cdr3_aa: CASSYRDRVNYGYTF; cdr3_nt: TGTGCCAGCAGTTATCGGGACAGGGTGAACTATGGCTACACCTTC
j_call: TRBJ1-2; clone_size: NA; d_call: NA; v_call: TRBV27; cdr3_length: 13; cdr3_aa: CASSPQQGYGYTF; cdr3_nt: TGTGCCAGCAGCCCCCAACAGGGTTATGGCTACACCTTC
j_call: TRBJ2-7; clone_size: NA; d_call: TRBD2; v_call: TRBV6-5; cdr3_length: 13; cdr3_aa: CASSYSGRDEQYF; cdr3_nt: TGTGCCAGCAGTTACAGTGGGAGGGACGAGCAGTACTTC
j_call: TRBJ1-1; clone_size: NA; d_call: NA; v_call: TRBV5-4; cdr3_length: 15; cdr3_aa: CASSGLAPPNTEAFF; cdr3_nt: TGTGCCAGCAGCGGCCTGGCTCCACCGAACACTGAAGCTTTCTTT
j_call: TRBJ1-2; clone_size: NA; d_call: NA; v_call: TRBV19; cdr3_length: 15; cdr3_aa: CASSISDSVNYGYTF; cdr3_nt: TGTGCCAGTAGTATAAGTGACAGCGTTAACTATGGCTACACCTTC
j_call: TRBJ1-1; clone_size: once; d_call: NA; v_call: TRBV5-1; cdr3_length: 14; cdr3_aa: CASSLEAGVTEAFF; cdr3_nt: TGCGCCAGCAGCTTGGAGGCAGGGGTCACTGAAGCTTTCTTT
j_call: TRBJ1-1; clone_size: NA; d_call: NA; v_call: TRBV6-1; cdr3_length: 11; cdr3_aa: CASSVAGLAFF; cdr3_nt: TGTGCCAGCAGTGTGGCGGGTTTAGCTTTCTTT
j_call: TRBJ1-1; clone_size: once; d_call: TRBD1; v_call: TRBV12-5; cdr3_length: 16; cdr3_aa: CASVLGQGTMNTEAFF; cdr3_nt: TGTGCTAGTGTCCTGGGACAGGGAACGATGAACACTGAAGCTTTCTTT
j_call: TRBJ1-2; clone_size: NA; d_call: TRBD1; v_call: TRBV9; cdr3_length: 15; cdr3_aa: CASSVDNRGSYGYTF; cdr3_nt: TGTGCCAGCAGCGTAGACAACAGGGGAAGCTATGGCTACACCTTC
j_call: TRBJ1-1; clone_size: few; d_call: NA; v_call: TRBV2; cdr3_length: 13; cdr3_aa: CASTRQPNTEAFF; cdr3_nt: TGTGCCAGCACCCGACAGCCGAACACTGAAGCTTTCTTT
j_call: TRBJ1-3; clone_size: once; d_call: NA; v_call: TRBV9; cdr3_length: 15; cdr3_aa: CASSASPGSGNTIYF; cdr3_nt: TGTGCCAGCAGCGCAAGTCCGGGCTCTGGAAACACCATATATTTT
j_call: TRBJ1-2; clone_size: once; d_call: TRBD1; v_call: TRBV5-1; cdr3_length: 15; cdr3_aa: CASSLGQGTNYGYTF; cdr3_nt: TGCGCCAGCAGCCTGGGACAGGGAACCAACTATGGCTACACCTTC
j_call: TRBJ2-5; clone_size: NA; d_call: TRBD1; v_call: TRBV6-1; cdr3_length: 14; cdr3_aa: CASTHRGTQETQYF; cdr3_nt: TGTGCCAGCACACACAGGGGGACCCAAGAGACCCAGTACTTC
j_call: TRBJ2-2; clone_size: NA; d_call: NA; v_call: TRBV2; cdr3_length: 15; cdr3_aa: CASSGEDTRAGELFF; cdr3_nt: TGTGCCAGCAGTGGTGAGGACACACGGGCGGGGGAGCTGTTTTTT
j_call: TRBJ2-7; clone_size: NA; d_call: NA; v_call: TRBV7-2; cdr3_length: 18; cdr3_aa: CASSLSPRQARLGDEQYF; cdr3_nt: TGTGCCAGCAGCTTATCACCTCGACAGGCCCGGTTGGGGGACGAGCAGTACTTC
j_call: TRBJ2-7; clone_size: few; d_call: TRBD2; v_call: TRBV10-3; cdr3_length: 14; cdr3_aa: CAIRTSGGAYEQYF; cdr3_nt: TGTGCCATACGGACTAGCGGAGGGGCCTACGAACAGTACTTC
j_call: TRBJ2-3; clone_size: NA; d_call: NA; v_call: TRBV20-1; cdr3_length: 11; cdr3_aa: CGIRGTNTQYF; cdr3_nt: TGCGGTATAAGGGGTACAAATACGCAGTATTTT
j_call: TRBJ2-1; clone_size: once; d_call: NA; v_call: TRBV4-3; cdr3_length: 12; cdr3_aa: CASSRDTDRQFF; cdr3_nt: TGCGCCAGCAGCCGCGACACGGATAGGCAGTTCTTC
j_call: TRBJ1-5; clone_size: NA; d_call: TRBD1; v_call: TRBV7-2; cdr3_length: 15; cdr3_aa: CASSLSGQGNQPQHF; cdr3_nt: TGTGCCAGCAGCTTATCGGGACAGGGCAATCAGCCCCAGCATTTT